The 6 T cell receptor beta chains listed next were all sequenced from one sample in a study of technical replicates of blood from several donors. Profiling relied on immunoSEQ multiplex PCR, and the TCRdb table lists in-frame clones only, not all of them. Of about 82,000 clones in the sample, under 96% were seen once. The sequenced sample was T cells isolated from PBMCs. These receptors came from a human donor in good health.

This rearrangement joins TRBV7-9 to TRBJ2-2; D is uncertain. Germline V gene sequence: CDR1 SEHNR, CDR2 FQNEAQ (reference sequence). The CDR3 runs to 15 residues. The V end was cut by 2 bases, the J end by 4 bases, with 11 bases between. The CDR3 loop reads CASSLSVAFTGELFF. For the CDR3, the DNA is TGTGCCAGCAGCTTATCAGTGGCATTCACCGGGGAGCTGTTTTTT.

The chain combines TRBV30 with TRBJ1-1; D may be TRBD1 (5 bases). The germline V gene has CDR1 GTSNPN and CDR2 SVGIG (reference sequence). The CDR3 covers 15 residues. Trimming left V 0 bases short and J 4 bases short, with 15 bases between. This CDR3 reads CAWSVLGGVFTEAFF. CDR3 sequence (DNA): TGTGCCTGGAGTGTTCTAGGAGGGGTGTTCACTGAAGCTTTCTTT.

The chain uses TRBV9 and TRBJ1-4; 10 positions agree with TRBD1. V gave up 5 bases and J gave up 8 bases; unmatched junction bases: 6. The CDR3 spans 14 residues. Germline V lookup: CDR1 SGDLS, CDR2 YYNGEE. The CDR3 region is CASSSGTGEEKLFF. Written as DNA, the CDR3 is TGTGCCAGCAGTTCCGGGACAGGGGAGGAAAAACTGTTTTTT.

The chain employs TRBV7-9 and TRBJ2-3, with 7 bases identical to TRBD2. Germline CDR1 reads SEHNR; CDR2 reads FQNEAQ (reference sequence). V was clipped by 2 bases and J by 2 bases; unmatched bases: 1. The CDR3 is 14 residues long. In nucleotides, the CDR3 is TGTGCCAGCAGCTTAAGCGGGGCCACAGATACGCAGTATTTT. Its protein is CASSLSGATDTQYF.

The sample holds one count of this clone. This chain joins TRBV19 and TRBJ2-1; 8 bases align to TRBD1. Germline V lookup: CDR1 LNHDA, CDR2 SQIVND (reference sequence). V gave up 6 bases and J gave up 5 bases; unmatched junction bases: 3. The CDR3 runs 13 residues. CDR3 DNA sequence: TGTGCCAGTAGGGAACAGGGGGACAATGAGCAGTTCTTC. It translates to CASREQGDNEQFF.

The CDR3 nucleotides read TGTGCCAGCAGCGGCCGGGACAGGGATTACGAGCAGTACTTC. It yields the protein CASSGRDRDYEQYF. The V call is TRBV9, the J call TRBJ2-7; 9 nucleotides agree with TRBD1. CDR1 is SGDLS, CDR2 YYNGEE, per germline. This CDR3 is 14 amino acids long. The junction had 5 bases not matched to a gene; V was cut back by 3 bases and J by 4 bases.